Given below is one T cell receptor (beta chain) in context. Its antigen is unknown. Per-nucleotide qualities are absent, and no much larger clonotype sits a single base away. This entry is derived from a study of T cell responses to AZD1222 COVID-19 vaccine (dated by TCRdb to the early 2020s). A note on the overall study: TCR sequencing was performed for fewer than 250 trial participants, of whom about 200 were given two doses of AZD1222 and approximately 26 were given two doses of MenACWY control vaccine. Trial participants were enrolled by age into subgroups of 18-55, 56-69 and 70-plus years, and 148, 28 and 57 TCR-sequenced participants, respectively, were included in these subgroups.

The intended sense of this specimen's time point label: about 28 days (+/-7) after the second vaccine dose. AZD1222 recipients whose second dose came at about 4 weeks and those whose second dose came at about 12 weeks were combined into one group, since spike-specific TCR depth and breadth did not differ between the two schedules. The vaccinee samples were drawn from two UK trials, COV001 and COV002, one of which was a single-blind randomized controlled phase 2/3 trial testing AZD1222 (ChAdOx1 nCoV-19) in healthy adults. For TCRbeta chain sequencing, PBMC samples from trial participants were taken at day 0 and at day 28 after the second dose. The CDR3 starts with the cysteine, ends with the phenylalanine, and has 15 residues. CDR3 DNA only is kept here, 45 bases in frame from base 1. Germline trimming: 0 bases from V, 9 bases from J; junction bases outside gene matches: 5. CDR1 is given as SGHVS and CDR2 as FQNEAQ, both from the germline V gene.

Beyond this particular receptor, the publication reports: Participants were mostly white British and included more females than males, and it was suggested by the authors that clonal diversity may have been underestimated. Spike-specific TCR breadth and depth rose significantly after two AZD1222 doses compared with day 0 and with MenACWY recipients. Because no samples from the day 14 peak response were available, repertoires could be characterized only after the peak T cell response. CD4 TCRs associated with the vaccine covered the entire spike protein, and the dominant responses were in regions 160-218 and 743-854. Reportedly, almost half of the unique spike-specific TCRs recognized epitopes lying outside the regions that are mutated in the B.1.351 and B.1.1.7 variants. In the small 56-69-year group, the increase in depth fell short of significance, most likely because of low power. Only six or seven AZD1222 recipients were SARS-CoV-2 seropositive at baseline, limiting conclusions about previously exposed vaccinees.

The CDR3 regions of human TCRbeta chains were analyzed by immunosequencing. The study's processing was this. TCRs in the repertoires were matched against a reference library of SARS-CoV-2-specific TCRs that had been generated with the MIRA antigen-specificity platform. Breadth was defined as the fraction of unique TCRs that were SARS-CoV-2-associated. Depth was defined as the fraction of total T cells that were SARS-CoV-2-associated. Using the MIRA data, each spike-specific TCR was mapped to the spike region that the TCR reacts to and placed in a CD4 or CD8 class. Log10-transformed breadth and depth values were compared by one-way ANOVA with Sidak's multiple comparisons tests. TCRdb provides this immuneACCESS table in a form limited to in-frame rearrangements. Some clones are lacking; in checked studies, under half of them reflect an unresolved V gene, and why the rest are absent is not known. D and trimming come from the DNA, and the V and J calls and clone size come from that table. The table for this sample lists some 71,000 clones; nearly 90% of them were counted only once. The ten largest clones take up 28% of the sample.

Sequencing was performed on peripheral blood, taken 28 days after the second AZD1222 dose. This sequence uses TRBV7-8 and TRBJ1-6; TRBD1 agrees with 7 junctional bases. The sequence was obtained from an adult who received the AZD1222 COVID-19 vaccine. Read as DNA, the sequence is TGTGCCAGCAGCTTAGCTGAGGGGGCGGGTTCACCCCTCCACTTT. Its translation reads: CASSLAEGAGSPLHF.